This entry lists 25 T cell receptor beta chains sequenced from one sample in a study of cytotoxic CD8 clonotypes in ibrutinib-treated CLL. The table came from immunoSEQ multiplex PCR; TCRdb's copy has only in-frame clones and leaves some out. The profile covers around 76,000 clones, with approximately 87% appearing a single time and more than 35% taken by the ten largest. This material consisted of PBMCs, taken after 24 months of ibrutinib treatment. The receptors derive from a human donor with chronic lymphocytic leukemia.

V gene TRBV11-2 combines with J gene TRBJ2-5; possibly TRBD1 for D (6 bases). The CDR3 contains 15 residues. CDR1 is SGHAT and CDR2 is FQNNGV in the germline V gene. V lost 5 bases, J lost 4 bases, and 17 bases lay in between. DNA of the CDR3: TGTGCCAGCAGCCTACAGGGTACTTCGAGAGAGACCCAGTACTTC. Translated, it gives CASSLQGTSRETQYF. Full variable domain (outside the CDR3, taken from reference TRBV11-2 and TRBJ2-5): EAGVAQSPRYKIIEKRQSVAFWCNPISGHATLYWYQQILGQGPKLLIQFQNNGVVDDSQLPKDRFSAERLKGVDSTLKIQPAKLEDSAVYLCASSLQGTSRETQYFGPGTRLLVL.

The rearrangement links TRBV27 to TRBJ2-7; 16 positions agree with TRBD2. V shed 8 bases, J shed 4 bases, and the junction held 2 bases outside the gene matches. CDR1 and CDR2 from the germline V gene are MNHEY and SMNVEV (reference sequence). The CDR3 is made up of 14 amino acids. CDR3 residues: CASGGLAGGYEQYF. In nucleotides, the CDR3 is TGTGCCAGCGGGGGACTAGCGGGAGGGTACGAGCAGTACTTC.

The chain combines TRBV11-3 with TRBJ2-1; 7 bases fit TRBD1. Germline V lookup: CDR1 SGHNT, CDR2 YENEEA. The CDR3 is 13 amino acids. V lost 4 bases, J lost 4 bases, and 1 base stayed unmatched. This chain's CDR3 is CASSSGQYNEQFF. The CDR3 DNA follows: TGTGCCAGCAGCTCGGGACAGTACAATGAGCAGTTCTTC.

The J gene is TRBJ2-5, the V gene TRBV27, with TRBD2 identical over 10 bases. The V gene end was trimmed by 5 bases and the J gene end by 6 bases; junction bases not matched to a gene: 9. This CDR3 spans 15 amino acids. CDR1 and CDR2 (germline): MNHEY, SMNVEV (reference sequence). The CDR3, as DNA: TGTGCCAGCAGTCAAGTAGCGGGAGGAGGGCAGACCCAGTACTTC. Translation gives CASSQVAGGGQTQYF.

The chain couples TRBV6-6 to TRBJ2-2; 12 bases line up with TRBD1. The J segment lost 6 bases and the V segment lost 5 bases, leaving 7 bases of the junction unmatched. Germline assignment: CDR1 MNHNY and CDR2 SVGAGI (reference sequence). The CDR3 has 16 residues. In DNA form, the CDR3 reads TGTGCCAGCAGTCCCCCCGGGACAGGGGGCCCCGGGGAGCTGTTTTTT. It specifies CASSPPGTGGPGELFF.

V is TRBV4-2 and J is TRBJ1-4; 12 positions match TRBD1. The CDR3 contains 20 residues. V shed 0 bases and J 6 bases; nucleotides not matched to a gene: 14. Germline V gene data show CDR1 as LGHNA and CDR2 as YNFKEQ. CDR3 residues: CASSQDRRDRGPGLDEKLFF. As DNA, the CDR3 is TGTGCCAGCAGCCAAGATCGGAGGGACAGGGGGCCGGGGTTGGATGAAAAACTGTTTTTT.

The chain couples TRBV6-1 to TRBJ1-5, with TRBD1 matching 7 bases. V dropped 4 bases and J dropped 3; count of bases not matched to a gene: 3. Germline lookup yields CDR1 MNHNS and CDR2 SASEGT. The CDR3 length is 14 residues. This CDR3 is CASSGTGYNQPQHF. The CDR3 region has the DNA TGTGCCAGCAGTGGGACAGGTTACAATCAGCCCCAGCATTTT.

The J gene is TRBJ2-4, the V gene TRBV28; TRBD2 matches 8 bases. Germline CDR1 reads MDHEN; CDR2 reads SYDVKM. This CDR3 is built from 14 residues. V shed 10 bases and J 6 bases; nucleotides not matched to a gene: 11. Written as DNA, the CDR3 is TGTGCCACCGCGGGGGGCACCCTCGGAAACATTCAGTACTTC. Protein product: CATAGGTLGNIQYF.

V usage is TRBV7-7 and J usage is TRBJ2-7; D remains ambiguous. The V gene's germline CDR1 is SSHAT and CDR2 FNYEAQ (reference sequence). This CDR3 region has 13 residues. The V end was cut by 0 bases, the J end by 8 bases, with 11 bases between. CDR3 nucleotides: TGTGCCAGCAGCTTAGCCGGAGCGACCCAGCAGTACTTC. Translating it yields CASSLAGATQQYF.

The V gene is TRBV28, the J gene TRBJ2-2; D not resolved. Germline-derived CDR1 and CDR2 are MDHEN and SYDVKM. The CDR3 spans 15 residues. V dropped 2 bases and J dropped 3 bases, with 10 bases sitting between them. CDR3 sequence: CASSLNPSYTGELFF. The CDR3 bases are TGTGCCAGCAGTTTAAACCCGTCCTACACCGGGGAGCTGTTTTTT.

V usage is TRBV30 and J usage is TRBJ2-2, with D hard to call. The V gene's germline CDR1 is GTSNPN and CDR2 SVGIG (reference sequence). The germline V and J ends were trimmed by 8 bases and 1 base, with 8 bases remaining between them. This CDR3 is built from 12 residues. In DNA form, the CDR3 reads TGTGCCGGAATAGGGAACACCGGGGAGCTGTTTTTT. Encoded protein: CAGIGNTGELFF.

This chain joins TRBV5-5 and TRBJ1-2, with D uncertain. In germline, CDR1 is SGHKS, CDR2 YYEKEE (reference sequence). This CDR3 is 12 amino acids long. The V and J ends lost 4 bases and 5 bases respectively, with 9 bases between them. CDR3 sequence (DNA): TGTGCCAGCAGCCTAGGACTATATGGCTACACCTTC. Residues: CASSLGLYGYTF.

The chain links TRBV5-4 to TRBJ2-3, with 11 positions matching TRBD1. Trimming took 0 bases from V and 4 from J; bases not matched to a gene: 4. This CDR3 comprises 16 residues. In germline, CDR1 is SGHNT, CDR2 YYREEE (reference sequence). The CDR3: CASSLGRTGGADTQYF. For the CDR3, the DNA is TGTGCCAGCAGCTTGGGGAGGACAGGGGGCGCAGATACGCAGTATTTT. Drawing the rest from reference TRBV5-4 and TRBJ2-3, the complete variable domain is ETGVTQSPTHLIKTRGQQVTLRCSSQSGHNTVSWYQQALGQGPQFIFQYYREEENGRGNFPPRFSGLQFPNYSSELNVNALELDDSALYLCASSLGRTGGADTQYFGPGTRLTVL.

The rearrangement uses TRBV5-8 and TRBJ1-2; D ambiguous. The CDR3 loop spans 14 amino acids. Trimming took off 0 bases at V and 4 bases at J, with 10 bases between the two ends. In germline, CDR1 is SGHTS, CDR2 YDEGEE. CDR3 sequence: CASSLERPSYGYTF. CDR3 in DNA: TGTGCCAGCAGCTTGGAGCGACCGAGCTATGGCTACACCTTC.

The chain employs TRBV5-1 and TRBJ2-3; weak D call: TRBD2 (6 bases). V shed 4 bases and J shed 7 bases, with 13 bases lying between them. The CDR3 is 13 residues long. CDR1 SGHRS and CDR2 YFSETQ come from the germline V gene. CDR3 sequence reads: CASSRGLVNTQYF. CDR3 nucleotides: TGCGCCAGCAGCCGGGGACTTGTAAATACGCAGTATTTT.

J is TRBJ1-2 and V is TRBV5-4, with TRBD1 identical over 7 bases. The CDR3 covers 15 residues. In germline, CDR1 is SGHNT, CDR2 YYREEE (reference sequence). V lost 0 bases to trimming and J lost 4 bases; unmatched junction nucleotides: 6. The CDR3: CASSLGGGASYGYTF. The CDR3 DNA follows: TGTGCCAGCAGCTTGGGAGGGGGCGCGTCCTATGGCTACACCTTC. Combining the CDR3 with reference TRBV5-4 and TRBJ1-2 gives the whole variable domain ETGVTQSPTHLIKTRGQQVTLRCSSQSGHNTVSWYQQALGQGPQFIFQYYREEENGRGNFPPRFSGLQFPNYSSELNVNALELDDSALYLCASSLGGGASYGYTFGSGTRLTVV.

This clone was observed a single time. The gene calls are TRBV7-9 and TRBJ1-1, with no clear D. This CDR3 has 12 amino acids. V was pared by 3 bases and J by 2 bases, with 4 bases between. The germline V gene has CDR1 SEHNR and CDR2 FQNEAQ (reference sequence). The CDR3: CASSFSNTEAFF. CDR3 DNA sequence: TGTGCCAGCAGCTTCAGTAACACTGAAGCTTTCTTT.

The chain uses TRBV7-2 and TRBJ2-7, with 8 bases that match TRBD2. This CDR3 is 15 amino acids long. The germline CDR1 and CDR2 sequences are SGHTA and FQGNSA. V was pared by 5 bases and J by 0 bases, with 6 bases of the junction left unmatched. The DNA of the CDR3 is TGTGCCAGCAGCCTCCGGGGGGGACCCTCCTACGAGCAGTACTTC. Its protein is CASSLRGGPSYEQYF.

This clone has more than one count but fewer than ten. V usage is TRBV28 and J usage is TRBJ2-7, with D possibly being TRBD2 (6 bases). Per the germline V gene, CDR1 is MDHEN and CDR2 is SYDVKM. The CDR3 loop spans 14 amino acids. Trimming left V 8 bases short and J 3 bases short, with 17 bases between. CDR3 sequence (DNA): TGTGCCAGCCGCCTCGGGCCGGACTACTACGAGCAGTACTTC. Translation gives CASRLGPDYYEQYF.

This clone was picked up a small number of times. The chain combines TRBV6-1 with TRBJ2-7; 7 bases are shared with TRBD2. Germline V CDR1 and CDR2: MNHNS, SASEGT. The CDR3 contains 14 residues. Trimming cost V 0 bases and J 6 bases; bases outside gene matches: 5. Here the CDR3 reads CASSEAGGSFEQYF. The DNA of the CDR3 is TGTGCCAGCAGTGAAGCAGGCGGGAGCTTCGAGCAGTACTTC.

V gene TRBV5-1 combines with J gene TRBJ2-3, with TRBD2 matching over 11 bases. Losses at the gene ends were 4 bases for V and 5 bases for J; bases not matched to a gene: 6. The CDR3 has 15 amino acids. Looked up from germline, CDR1 is SGHRS and CDR2 is YFSETQ. The chain's CDR3 is CASSLTSGTGDTQYF. Here the CDR3 DNA reads TGCGCCAGCAGCCTGACTAGCGGGACGGGAGATACGCAGTATTTT. Variable domain in full (rest from reference TRBV5-1 and TRBJ2-3): KAGVTQTPRYLIKTRGQQVTLSCSPISGHRSVSWYQQTPGQGLQFLFEYFSETQRNKGNFPGRFSGRQFSNSRSEMNVSTLELGDSALYLCASSLTSGTGDTQYFGPGTRLTVL.

This clone was observed once. This chain connects TRBV5-1 to TRBJ2-1; D ambiguous. This CDR3 spans 14 amino acids. Trimming left V 0 bases short and J 9 bases short, with 13 bases between. Germline lookup yields CDR1 SGHRS and CDR2 YFSETQ. The CDR3 nucleotides read TGCGCCAGCAGCTTGGCGGTCTCGATGACTGAGCAGTTCTTC. It is translated as CASSLAVSMTEQFF.

This clone was seen a handful of times. The rearrangement joins TRBV5-4 to TRBJ1-1; no firm D call. CDR1 SGHNT and CDR2 YYREEE come from the germline V gene (reference sequence). The V gene lost 0 bases and the J gene lost 1 base, with 7 bases spanning the gap. The CDR3 runs 14 residues. As DNA, the CDR3 is TGTGCCAGCAGCTTGGACACTGCGAACACTGAAGCTTTCTTT. As protein: CASSLDTANTEAFF.

This rearrangement joins TRBV2 to TRBJ1-5; tentatively, D is TRBD1 (5 bases). Germline values: CDR1 SNHLY, CDR2 FYNNEI. V lost 7 bases, J lost 4 bases, and 11 bases lay in between. The CDR3 runs to 13 residues. The CDR3 DNA reads as TGTGCCAGCACTCCAGGGTGGAATCAGCCCCAGCATTTT. Translated: CASTPGWNQPQHF.

The rearrangement uses TRBV29-1 and TRBJ1-2; unclear D gene. From germline, CDR1 is SQVTM and CDR2 ANQGSEA. The CDR3 runs 9 residues. Deletions cut 4 bases from V and 11 bases from J, with 8 bases between. CDR3 DNA: TGCAGCGTTGGCGAAGATTACACCTTC. Encoded protein: CSVGEDYTF.